Detailed here is one T cell receptor (beta chain). The sample belongs to a study of blood T cell repertoires in COVID-19. The wider study: Samples taken during acute and convalescent COVID-19 were collected in the United States, Italy and Spain. PBMCs, B-cell-depleted T cells, or T cells provided the cDNA or gDNA that made up the material.

In the original processing: Estimation of nucleated cell counts was performed using reference gene primer amplification. Generated by immunoSEQ multiplex PCR, the TCRdb table keeps only in-frame clones and is missing some. V and J calls and clone size are copied from that table; D and trimming were computed from the DNA. The top ten clones hold over 25% of a sample with around 72,000 clones, 88% of them seen once. The sample comprised peripheral blood. This TCR was recovered from a man aged 50 to 59 with acute or convalescent COVID-19.

The CDR3 nucleotides are TGCGCCAGCACCTGGGGGGGGCGTGGAAACACCATATATTTT. Translated: CASTWGGRGNTIYF. The V call is TRBV5-1, the J call TRBJ1-3; TRBD1 might be the D (6 bases). V shed 6 bases and J shed 3 bases, with 13 bases lying between them. CDR3 length equals 14 residues. Germline CDR1 SGHRS, CDR2 YFSETQ.